This T cell receptor (beta chain) emerged from a study of blood T cell repertoires in COVID-19 (dated by TCRdb to 2020 to 2022). Study-wide context: Samples covering the acute and convalescent phases of COVID-19 were provided by collaborators in the United States, Italy and Spain. The material from the prospective study consisted of cDNA or gDNA derived from T cells, B-cell-depleted T cells, or PBMCs. Deeply sampled blood TCRbeta repertoires from subjects exposed to, actively infected with, or recovered from COVID-19 were included in the dataset. The repertoires were made available in a free public database intended to serve as a resource for research on the immune response to SARS-CoV-2. The samples were drawn from two sources: the first 160 participants of the ongoing ImmuneRACE study, and some 1,300 subjects contributed by 6 global collaborators. Nearly every sample came with metadata listing a de-identified subject ID, COVID-19 status, age in years and sex. Where available, HLA class I and class II types were taken from metadata supplied by the sample provider and were not determined by assay-based typing.

Collaborating institutions collected whole blood in K2EDTA tubes following their own protocols. For TCRbeta analysis, collaborators shipped samples in one of three forms: frozen whole blood, isolated PBMCs, or DNA extracted from either of those sample types. There are 17 amino acids in the CDR3, from cysteine to phenylalanine inclusive. The only DNA kept is the CDR3, 51 bases in frame from the first base. Sequences MNHEY (CDR1) and SMNVEV (CDR2) are obtained from the germline V gene (reference sequence). Trimming removed 9 bases from V and 6 bases from J; the gene matches leave 18 bases unexplained. General findings and caveats noted by the study authors: Clinical and demographic metadata were provided uncurated, with the amount varying by source and participant.

Comments on this clone: Its binding antigen is unknown. Qualities for individual bases were not recorded, and no much larger clone is one base off.

TCRbeta CDR3 regions were amplified from genomic DNA by means of the immunoSEQ Assay, a bias-controlled multiplex PCR. The original pipeline was this. The number of nucleated cells in each sample was estimated by amplification of reference gene primers within the assay. Sequence reads were collapsed and filtered to measure the absolute abundance of every unique TCRbeta CDR3 rearrangement. Productive Simpson clonality was computed per sample as the square root of Simpson's diversity index over productive rearrangements. Drawn from immuneACCESS, this table holds only the in-frame rearrangements with V and J called that TCRdb kept. Clones are partly lost; checked studies trace under half to an unresolved V gene and leave the rest unexplained. Clonal size and the V and J genes are those of that table, whereas D and trimming came from the DNA. Across this sample there are about 300,000 clones, with around nine tenths seen only once. About 1.2% of the sample rests with the top ten.

The sequenced sample was peripheral blood. The rearrangement joined TRBV27 to TRBJ2-7, and 12 bases in between align with TRBD2. This receptor was taken from a man between 65 and 80 years old with acute or convalescent COVID-19. The CDR3 protein: CASRRLAGESPLSEQYF. The nucleotide sequence reads as follows: TGTGCCAGTAGAAGACTAGCGGGAGAATCCCCCCTATCCGAGCAGTACTTC.